The rows below give T cell receptor beta chains drawn from one sample of a study of cytomegalovirus exposure and HLA in healthy donors. The repertoire was sequenced with immunoSEQ multiplex PCR; TCRdb's copy has only in-frame clones and lacks some. The table includes about 140,000 clones, approximately 80% detected once. The sequencing sample was made of PBMCs. The receptors here all came from a man aged 35 to 55 in good health and CMV-seronegative. Both conserved end residues are part of each CDR3. The D gene is left open where the match is weak. Size is omitted from some rows. Given values are once, few, many or a class for expanded clones.

cdr3_aa	cdr3_nt	d_call	clone_size	j_call	v_call
CASSQDRRGVDTQYF	TGCGCCAGCAGCCAAGATCGCCGGGGGGTGGATACGCAGTATTTT	TRBD2	few	TRBJ2-3	TRBV4-3
CASSDSDSRETQYF	TGTGCCAGCAGTGACTCGGACAGTAGAGAGACCCAGTACTTC	.	.	TRBJ2-5	TRBV25-1
CASSPPGATSSTDTQYF	TGTGCCAGCTCACCGCCGGGAGCCACATCTAGCACAGATACGCAGTATTTT	.	.	TRBJ2-3	TRBV18
CASSPWTGTEKLFF	TGTGCCAGCAGTCCTTGGACAGGGACAGAAAAACTGTTTTTT	TRBD1	.	TRBJ1-4	TRBV27
CASISDRGRSREAFF	TGTGCCAGCATCTCGGACAGGGGCCGATCTCGGGAAGCTTTCTTT	TRBD1	.	TRBJ1-1	TRBV6-5
CASRASWGDRVLDTHTQYF	TGTGCCAGCAGGGCCTCATGGGGCGACAGGGTATTAGACACACATACGCAGTATTTT	TRBD1	few	TRBJ2-3	TRBV2
CASSIRGGWGYTF	TGTGCCAGCAGTATAAGGGGGGGTTGGGGCTACACCTTC	.	.	TRBJ1-2	TRBV27
CASSLGLGTGGYEQYF	TGTGCCAGCAGCTTGGGTCTGGGGACAGGGGGCTACGAGCAGTACTTC	TRBD1	.	TRBJ2-7	TRBV5-5
CASSDRGSTDTQYF	TGTGCCAGCAGCGACAGGGGTTCCACAGATACGCAGTATTTT	TRBD1	few	TRBJ2-3	TRBV13
CAWSVGVTQFF	TGTGCCTGGAGTGTAGGGGTTACCCAGTTCTTC	.	.	TRBJ2-1	TRBV30
CASSLGQLNTEAFF	TGTGCCAGCAGCCTGGGGCAGTTGAATACTGAAGCTTTCTTT	.	once	TRBJ1-1	TRBV11-2
CASSAEGVTGAVPYEQYF	TGTGCCAGTAGTGCCGAAGGGGTTACAGGGGCCGTTCCCTACGAGCAGTACTTC	TRBD1	once	TRBJ2-7	TRBV19
CASSHPGQGARDTQYF	TGCGCCAGCAGCCATCCGGGACAGGGGGCAAGGGATACGCAGTATTTT	TRBD1	.	TRBJ2-3	TRBV5-1
CASSFWAGNTGELFF	TGCGCCAGCAGCTTCTGGGCAGGGAACACCGGGGAGCTGTTTTTT	.	.	TRBJ2-2	TRBV5-1
CASRADRGVNEKLFF	TGTGCCAGCAGAGCGGACAGGGGGGTCAATGAAAAACTGTTTTTT	TRBD1	.	TRBJ1-4	TRBV28
CASSLSEGMNTEAFF	TGTGCCAGCAGCTTAAGTGAGGGAATGAACACTGAAGCTTTCTTT	.	once	TRBJ1-1	TRBV7-9
CASSDPGQRSTDTQYF	TGTGCCAGCAGTGACCCCGGACAGCGTAGCACAGATACGCAGTATTTT	.	once	TRBJ2-3	TRBV2
CASIPKLGQVSYEQYF	TGTGCCAGCATTCCAAAACTGGGACAGGTCTCCTACGAGCAGTACTTC	TRBD1	.	TRBJ2-7	TRBV2
CASSLTGVYEQYF	TGTGCCAGCAGCTTAACGGGAGTCTACGAGCAGTACTTC	.	.	TRBJ2-7	TRBV7-8
CASRRPGQGWANEKLFF	TGTGCCAGTAGACGACCGGGACAGGGCTGGGCTAATGAAAAACTGTTTTTT	TRBD1	.	TRBJ1-4	TRBV19
CAWSPGLAGPLGYF	TGTGCCTGGAGTCCAGGGCTAGCGGGCCCACTGGGGTACTTC	TRBD2	.	TRBJ2-7	TRBV30
CASSQLRTSGYNEQFF	TGTGCCAGCAGCCAACTCCGGACTAGCGGGTACAATGAGCAGTTCTTC	TRBD2	.	TRBJ2-1	TRBV4-2